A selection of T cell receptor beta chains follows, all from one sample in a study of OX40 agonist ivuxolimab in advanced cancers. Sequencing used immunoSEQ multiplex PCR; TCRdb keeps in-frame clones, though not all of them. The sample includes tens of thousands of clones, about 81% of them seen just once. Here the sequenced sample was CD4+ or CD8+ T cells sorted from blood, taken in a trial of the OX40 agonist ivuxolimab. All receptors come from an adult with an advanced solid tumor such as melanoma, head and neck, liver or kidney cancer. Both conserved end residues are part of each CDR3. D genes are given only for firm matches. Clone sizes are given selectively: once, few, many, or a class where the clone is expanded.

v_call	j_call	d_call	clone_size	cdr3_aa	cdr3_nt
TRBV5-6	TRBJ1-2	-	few	CASSLYTMVLEGYTF	TGTGCCAGCAGCTTGTATACTATGGTTCTTGAGGGCTACACCTTC
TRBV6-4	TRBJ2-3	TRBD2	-	CASSTSGSTDTQYF	TGTGCCAGCAGTACTAGCGGGAGCACAGATACGCAGTATTTT
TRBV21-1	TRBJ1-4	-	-	CASSPFPRRPPTPLSEKLFF	TGTGCCAGCAGCCCCTTCCCTCGACGCCCTCCGACCCCCCTAAGCGAAAAACTGTTTTTT
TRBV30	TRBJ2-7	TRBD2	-	CAWSVGLAGTHEQYF	TGTGCCTGGAGTGTAGGACTAGCGGGAACCCACGAGCAGTACTTC
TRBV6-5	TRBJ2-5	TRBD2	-	CASSYFGGRGTETQYF	TGTGCCAGCAGTTACTTTGGCGGGAGGGGTACGGAGACCCAGTACTTC
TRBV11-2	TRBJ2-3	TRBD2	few	CASSPIAGGGADTQYF	TGTGCCAGCAGCCCAATAGCGGGAGGGGGGGCAGATACGCAGTATTTT
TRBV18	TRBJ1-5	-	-	CASSPLGGNQPQHF	TGTGCCAGCTCACCCCTGGGGGGCAATCAGCCCCAGCATTTT
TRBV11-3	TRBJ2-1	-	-	CASSLGFLSNEQFF	TGTGCCAGCAGCTTGGGGTTCCTTAGCAATGAGCAGTTCTTC
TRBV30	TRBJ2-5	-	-	CAWAASETQYF	TGTGCCTGGGCGGCCTCTGAGACCCAGTACTTC
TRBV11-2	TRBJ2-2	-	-	CASSLRGPTAGELFF	TGTGCCAGCAGCTTGCGTGGCCCAACCGCCGGGGAGCTGTTTTTT
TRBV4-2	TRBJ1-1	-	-	CASSFGTNTEAFF	TGTGCCAGCAGCTTCGGAACGAACACTGAAGCTTTCTTT
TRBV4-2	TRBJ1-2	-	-	CASSPSRGVGYGYTF	TGTGCCAGCAGCCCGTCGAGGGGAGTCGGGTATGGCTACACCTTC
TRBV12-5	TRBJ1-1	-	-	CASGPYTGEAFF	TGTGCTAGTGGCCCTTATACTGGTGAAGCTTTCTTT
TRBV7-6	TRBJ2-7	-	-	CASSLGGSAYEQYF	TGTGCCAGCAGCTTAGGGGGATCCGCTTACGAGCAGTACTTC
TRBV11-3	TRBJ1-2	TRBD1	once	CASSFLDRAGYTF	TGTGCCAGCAGCTTCCTAGACAGGGCTGGCTACACCTTC
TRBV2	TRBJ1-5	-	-	CASKGGRWGSNQPQHF	TGTGCCAGCAAGGGCGGGCGCTGGGGCAGCAATCAGCCCCAGCATTTT
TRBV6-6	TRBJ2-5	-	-	CASSYLRETQYF	TGTGCCAGCAGTTATCTGCGAGAGACCCAGTACTTC
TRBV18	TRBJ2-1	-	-	CASSPRGNFHNEQFF	TGTGCCAGCTCACCACGCGGCAACTTCCACAATGAGCAGTTCTTC
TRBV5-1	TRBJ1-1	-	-	CASSLEPRNTEAFF	TGCGCCAGCAGCTTGGAGCCGAGGAACACTGAAGCTTTCTTT
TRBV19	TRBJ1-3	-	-	CASSTTVSGNTIYF	TGTGCCAGTAGTACGACGGTCTCTGGAAACACCATATATTTT